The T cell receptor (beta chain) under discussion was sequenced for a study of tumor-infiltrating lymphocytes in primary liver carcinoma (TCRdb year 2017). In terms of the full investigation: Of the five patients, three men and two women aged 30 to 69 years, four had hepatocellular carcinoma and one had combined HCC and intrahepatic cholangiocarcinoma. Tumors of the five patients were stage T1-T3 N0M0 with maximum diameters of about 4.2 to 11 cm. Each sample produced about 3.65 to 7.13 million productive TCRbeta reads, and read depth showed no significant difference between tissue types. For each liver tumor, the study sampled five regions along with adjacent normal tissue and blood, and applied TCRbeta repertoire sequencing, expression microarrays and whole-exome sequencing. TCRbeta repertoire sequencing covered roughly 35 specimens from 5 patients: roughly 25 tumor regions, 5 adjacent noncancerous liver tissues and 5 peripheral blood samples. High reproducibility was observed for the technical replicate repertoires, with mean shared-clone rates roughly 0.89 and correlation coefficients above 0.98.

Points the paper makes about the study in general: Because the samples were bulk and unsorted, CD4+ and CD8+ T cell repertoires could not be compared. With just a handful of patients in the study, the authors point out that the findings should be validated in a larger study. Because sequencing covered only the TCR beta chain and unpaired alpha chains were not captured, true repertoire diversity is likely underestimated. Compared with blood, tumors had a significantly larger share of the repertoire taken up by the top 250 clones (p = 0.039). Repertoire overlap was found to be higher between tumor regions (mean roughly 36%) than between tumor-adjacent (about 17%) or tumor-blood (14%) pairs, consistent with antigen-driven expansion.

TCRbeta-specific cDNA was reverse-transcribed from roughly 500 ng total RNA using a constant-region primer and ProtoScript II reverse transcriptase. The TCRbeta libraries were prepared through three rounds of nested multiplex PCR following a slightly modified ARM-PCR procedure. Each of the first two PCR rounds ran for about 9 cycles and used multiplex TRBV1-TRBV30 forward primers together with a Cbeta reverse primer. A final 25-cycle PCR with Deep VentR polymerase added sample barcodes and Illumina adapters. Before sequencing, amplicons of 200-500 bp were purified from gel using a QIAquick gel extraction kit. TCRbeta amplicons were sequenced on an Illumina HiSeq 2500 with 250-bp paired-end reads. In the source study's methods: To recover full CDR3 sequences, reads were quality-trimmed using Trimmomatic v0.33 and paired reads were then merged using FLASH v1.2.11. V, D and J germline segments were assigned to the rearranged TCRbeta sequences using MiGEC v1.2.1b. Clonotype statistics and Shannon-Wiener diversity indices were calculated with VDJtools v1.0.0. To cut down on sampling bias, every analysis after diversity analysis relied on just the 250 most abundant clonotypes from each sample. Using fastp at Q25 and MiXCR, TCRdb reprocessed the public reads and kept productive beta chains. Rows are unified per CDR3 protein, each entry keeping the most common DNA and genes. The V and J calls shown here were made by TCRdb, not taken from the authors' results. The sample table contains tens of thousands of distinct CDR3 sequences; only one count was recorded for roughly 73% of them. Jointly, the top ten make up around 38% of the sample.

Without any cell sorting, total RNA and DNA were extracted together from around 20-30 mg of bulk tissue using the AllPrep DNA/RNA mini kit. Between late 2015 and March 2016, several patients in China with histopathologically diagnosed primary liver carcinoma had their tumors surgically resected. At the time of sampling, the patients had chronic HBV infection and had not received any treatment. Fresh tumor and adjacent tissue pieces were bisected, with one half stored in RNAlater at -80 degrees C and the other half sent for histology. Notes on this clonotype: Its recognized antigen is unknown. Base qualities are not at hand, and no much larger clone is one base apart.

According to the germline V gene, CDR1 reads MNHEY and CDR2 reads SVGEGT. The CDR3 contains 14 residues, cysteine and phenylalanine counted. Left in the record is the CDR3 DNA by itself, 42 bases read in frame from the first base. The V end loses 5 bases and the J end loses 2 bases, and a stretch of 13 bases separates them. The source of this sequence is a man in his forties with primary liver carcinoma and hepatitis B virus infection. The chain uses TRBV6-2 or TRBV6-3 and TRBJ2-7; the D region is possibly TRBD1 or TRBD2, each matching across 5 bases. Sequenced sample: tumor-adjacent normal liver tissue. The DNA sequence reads TGTGCCAGCAGTCCCCGTGTGGGGGCCTACGAGCAGTACTTC. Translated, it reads CASSPRVGAYEQYF.